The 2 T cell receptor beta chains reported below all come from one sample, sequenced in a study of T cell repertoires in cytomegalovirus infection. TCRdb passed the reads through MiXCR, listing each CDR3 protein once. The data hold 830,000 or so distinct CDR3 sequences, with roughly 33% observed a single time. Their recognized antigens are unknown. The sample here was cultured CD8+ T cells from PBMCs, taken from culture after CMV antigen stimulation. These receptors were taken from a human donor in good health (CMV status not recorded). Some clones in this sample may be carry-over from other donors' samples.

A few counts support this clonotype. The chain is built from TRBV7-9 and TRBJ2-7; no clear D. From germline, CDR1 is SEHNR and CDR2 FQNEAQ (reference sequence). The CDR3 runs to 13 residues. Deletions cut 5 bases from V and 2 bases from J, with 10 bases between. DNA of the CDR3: TGTGCCAGCAGCCCCGCCCACCCCTACGAGCAGTACTTC. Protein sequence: CASSPAHPYEQYF.

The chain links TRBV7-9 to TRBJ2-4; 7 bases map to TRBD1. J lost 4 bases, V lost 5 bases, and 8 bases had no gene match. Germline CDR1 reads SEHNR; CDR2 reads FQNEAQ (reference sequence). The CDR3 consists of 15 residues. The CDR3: CASSPVNRGKNIQYF. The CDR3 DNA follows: TGTGCCAGCAGCCCCGTCAACAGGGGTAAAAACATTCAGTACTTC.